The rows below give T cell receptor beta chains drawn from one sample of a study of cytomegalovirus exposure and HLA in healthy donors. Profiled with immunoSEQ multiplex PCR; TCRdb holds only in-frame clones, not every one. Altogether around 200,000 clones are present, approximately 84% being singletons, with the ten largest covering 3.5% to 4%. Sequencing was done on a sample of PBMCs. The receptors derive from a man in his fifties in good health and CMV-seronegative. The conserved cysteine and the conserved F or W are not part of the CDR3 here. D genes are given only for firm matches. Size tells how often a clone was seen (once, few, many) or the class of an expanded clone, and some rows leave it out.

abundance: once
v_gene: TRBV6-5
d_gene: .
j_gene: TRBJ1-5
CDR3aa: ASSSSGGQPQH

abundance: .
v_gene: TRBV19
d_gene: TRBD1
j_gene: TRBJ1-2
CDR3aa: ASNDGNRGRVGYT

abundance: .
v_gene: TRBV7-2
d_gene: .
j_gene: TRBJ2-7
CDR3aa: ASSLGRQAQY

abundance: once
v_gene: TRBV7-2
d_gene: TRBD2
j_gene: TRBJ2-7
CDR3aa: ASSLEAAGGYEQY

abundance: .
v_gene: TRBV7-9
d_gene: .
j_gene: TRBJ1-1
CDR3aa: SSSTFRGEAF

abundance: .
v_gene: TRBV5-4
d_gene: TRBD1
j_gene: TRBJ2-1
CDR3aa: ASSPDRALYNEQF

abundance: .
v_gene: TRBV19
d_gene: .
j_gene: TRBJ1-4
CDR3aa: ASRKWESNEKLF

abundance: .
v_gene: TRBV9
d_gene: TRBD2
j_gene: TRBJ2-2
CDR3aa: ASSVISGGAGTGELF

abundance: .
v_gene: TRBV14
d_gene: TRBD2
j_gene: TRBJ2-3
CDR3aa: ASSRLAGGHY

abundance: once
v_gene: TRBV21-1
d_gene: .
j_gene: TRBJ2-2
CDR3aa: ASTPYLGGQTNTGELF

abundance: .
v_gene: TRBV4-3
d_gene: TRBD1
j_gene: TRBJ1-1
CDR3aa: ASSQQTGINAEAF

abundance: few
v_gene: TRBV9
d_gene: TRBD2
j_gene: TRBJ2-1
CDR3aa: ASSVGDYPNGNEQF

abundance: .
v_gene: TRBV27
d_gene: TRBD1
j_gene: TRBJ2-7
CDR3aa: ASSFPDRAKYEQY

abundance: .
v_gene: TRBV9
d_gene: .
j_gene: TRBJ1-3
CDR3aa: ASSVYGGSGNTIY

abundance: once
v_gene: TRBV7-6
d_gene: .
j_gene: TRBJ2-5
CDR3aa: ASSLTQETQY

abundance: .
v_gene: TRBV7-9
d_gene: .
j_gene: TRBJ1-4
CDR3aa: SSSNYEKLF

abundance: few
v_gene: TRBV7-9
d_gene: .
j_gene: TRBJ2-7
CDR3aa: ASSPRRQALISEQY

abundance: .
v_gene: TRBV2
d_gene: .
j_gene: TRBJ2-5
CDR3aa: ASVRETQY

abundance: .
v_gene: TRBV5-6
d_gene: .
j_gene: TRBJ2-5
CDR3aa: ASSLWAWTLQETQY

abundance: .
v_gene: TRBV4-1
d_gene: .
j_gene: TRBJ2-3
CDR3aa: ASSHGGLKRDPDTQY

abundance: .
v_gene: TRBV4-1
d_gene: .
j_gene: TRBJ2-3
CDR3aa: ASSPGATDTQY

abundance: .
v_gene: TRBV7-9
d_gene: .
j_gene: TRBJ2-7
CDR3aa: ASSLSNEQY

abundance: .
v_gene: TRBV4-2
d_gene: TRBD1
j_gene: TRBJ1-4
CDR3aa: ASSRDRVPNEKLF

abundance: .
v_gene: TRBV12-5
d_gene: TRBD1
j_gene: TRBJ2-1
CDR3aa: ASGLGQGWSYNEQF

abundance: .
v_gene: TRBV18
d_gene: .
j_gene: TRBJ2-5
CDR3aa: ASSGGREETQY

abundance: .
v_gene: TRBV5-6
d_gene: TRBD1
j_gene: TRBJ2-1
CDR3aa: ASSVDRGAGVEQF

abundance: .
v_gene: TRBV9
d_gene: TRBD1
j_gene: TRBJ1-1
CDR3aa: ASSVGDRHQYTEAF

abundance: .
v_gene: TRBV9
d_gene: TRBD2
j_gene: TRBJ2-3
CDR3aa: ASTGTRSTDTQY

abundance: few
v_gene: TRBV9
d_gene: TRBD2
j_gene: TRBJ2-1
CDR3aa: ASSVPRSGGALNEQF

abundance: few
v_gene: TRBV4-3
d_gene: .
j_gene: TRBJ2-3
CDR3aa: ASSQMLGVTSTDTQY

abundance: .
v_gene: TRBV9
d_gene: .
j_gene: TRBJ2-6
CDR3aa: ASSADTGTGANVLT